This record looks at one TCR beta chain sequence and its context. TCRdb's table, derived via immunoSEQ multiplex PCR, lists solely in-frame clones and lacks some. The data show about 110,000 clones, approximately 90% seen once. The data belong to a study of control samples from healthy donors and cancer patients. After removal of 6 bases from V and 7 bases from J, the junction contained 12 bases not matched to a gene. The CDR3 is 15 residues long. CDR1 and CDR2 from the germline V gene are MNHEY and SVGEGT. The chain has TRBV6-2 or TRBV6-3 and TRBJ1-5, with TRBD1 identical over 7 bases. The sample was blood. The receptor was derived from a woman between 50 and 59 years old in good health. Here the CDR3 reads CASSHLTGQAQPQHF. The CDR3 DNA sequence: TGTGCCAGCAGCCACTTAACAGGACAGGCCCAGCCCCAGCATTTT.